A single T cell receptor beta chain is shown here with its context. The sample originates from a study of shared clonotypes between healthy human individuals. Naive CD8 populations comprised CD45RO-negative cells positively selected for CCR7, excluding terminally differentiated effector memory CD45RA+ cells. The repertoire was sequenced with immunoSEQ multiplex PCR; TCRdb's copy has only in-frame clones and lacks some. The sample consists of some 2 million clones, approximately 94% of them appearing once. Sequencing was carried out using naive CD8+ T cells sorted from blood. The clonotype originates from a man in his late teens or twenties in good health.

In DNA form, the CDR3 reads TGTGCCAGCAGCCTCTCCGGGACAGGGAACAACAATGAGCAGTTCTTC. This encodes CASSLSGTGNNNEQFF. The J gene is TRBJ2-1, the V gene TRBV11-2, with 9 bases matching TRBD1. V trimming: 5 bases; J trimming: 5 bases; junction bases outside the gene matches: 10. The CDR3 sequence is 16 residues long. Germline assignment: CDR1 SGHAT and CDR2 FQNNGV.